This T cell receptor beta chain derives from a study of cytotoxic CD8 clonotypes in ibrutinib-treated CLL. Study-level results: At progression, clonality fell back toward baseline after rising at ibrutinib response.

V shed 1 base and J 2 bases; nucleotides not matched to a gene: 0. The CDR3 is 14 amino acids. CDR1 is SGHVS and CDR2 is FNYEAQ in the germline V gene. With regard to this clone: Its antigen remains unknown.

Assay: immunoSEQ multiplex PCR; the TCRdb copy retains only in-frame clones and omits some. The sample carries some 350,000 clones, 67% recorded once. The TCR originated in a human donor with chronic lymphocytic leukemia. Here the sequenced sample was PBMCs, taken after 36 months of ibrutinib treatment. The V and J genes are TRBV7-6 and TRBJ2-7; TRBD2 matches 9 bases. The CDR3 spells CASSLERGAYEQYF. CDR3 DNA sequence: TGTGCCAGCAGCTTAGAGCGGGGGGCCTACGAGCAGTACTTC.